A selection of T cell receptor beta chains follows, all from one sample in a study of early T cells in non-severe SARS-CoV-2 infection. TCRdb independently ran MiXCR on the 5' RACE reads; one entry per CDR3 protein. The table shows about 60,000 distinct CDR3 sequences, with about 11% occurring only once. The sequenced sample was whole blood, obtained at baseline. The receptors originated from an adult who was a healthcare worker with PCR-confirmed SARS-CoV-2 infection or an uninfected control (not recorded which). The CDR3 runs from the conserved cysteine through the conserved F or W. A D gene is named only where the DNA matches it firmly. Size is omitted from some rows. Given values are once, few, many or a class for expanded clones.

d_call j_call v_call clone_size cdr3_nt cdr3_aa
. TRBJ2-1 TRBV12-3/TRBV12-4 few TGTGCCAGCAGACTCCGCAATGAGCAGTTCTTC CASRLRNEQFF
. TRBJ1-6 TRBV12-3/TRBV12-4 . TGTGCCAGCAGTTTGACCGCCACCTCACCCCTCCACTTT CASSLTATSPLHF
. TRBJ2-7 TRBV20-1 many TGCAGTGCCAGGGCGACAGGAACCTACGAGCAGTACTTC CSARATGTYEQYF
TRBD1 TRBJ1-6 TRBV20-1 . TGCAGTGTTAGGGGGGACAGTTATAATTCACCCCTCCACTTT CSVRGDSYNSPLHF
. TRBJ1-5 TRBV9 . TGTGCCAGCAGCGGGACAGAGAATCAGCCCCAGCATTTT CASSGTENQPQHF
. TRBJ2-5 TRBV20-1 many TGCAGTGGGATTGGTGATCGAGAGACCCAGTACTTC CSGIGDRETQYF
. TRBJ2-7 TRBV7-2 few TGTGCCAGCAGCTACATCACGGGACACACCCCGTTCGAGCAGTACTTC CASSYITGHTPFEQYF
TRBD2 TRBJ2-5 TRBV7-8 . TGTGCCAGCAGCCCGGAGATTGAAGCGGGGGGAGAGACCCAGTACTTC CASSPEIEAGGETQYF
TRBD2 TRBJ2-5 TRBV11-3 many TGTGCCAGCAGCTTGCGGGGGAGGTCCGAGACCCAGTACTTC CASSLRGRSETQYF
. TRBJ2-7 TRBV6-6 few TGTGCCAGCAGTTACTCGAGCGGCGAGCAGTACTTC CASSYSSGEQYF
. TRBJ2-3 TRBV2 . TGTGCCACCACCCGCGCTACCACAGATACGCAGTATTTT CATTRATTDTQYF
TRBD1 TRBJ1-4 TRBV20-1 few TGCAGTGCTAGACCACAGGGGGCCCAAAAACTGTTTTTT CSARPQGAQKLFF
. TRBJ1-1 TRBV5-1 few TGCGCCAGCAGCTTGGACAGAATACGGACTGAAGCTTTCTTT CASSLDRIRTEAFF
. TRBJ2-7 TRBV3-1 few TGTGCCAGCAGCTGGGGCCTTTTGTACGAGCAGTACTTC CASSWGLLYEQYF
. TRBJ2-7 TRBV13 . TGTGCCAGCAGCTCCCGGGACTCTTACTACGAGCAGTACTTC CASSSRDSYYEQYF
. TRBJ1-3 TRBV11-2 many TGTGCCAGCAGCTTAGTCCCCGGGGCGGACACCATATATTTT CASSLVPGADTIYF
TRBD1 TRBJ2-1 TRBV3-1 . TGTGCCAGCAGAGGACAGGGTTGGGAGCAGTTCTTC CASRGQGWEQFF
TRBD1 TRBJ1-3 TRBV18 few TGTGCCAGCTCACCCCTAGTCGGGACAGGGGCCTCTGGAAACACCATATATTTT CASSPLVGTGASGNTIYF
. TRBJ1-2 TRBV4-3 few TGCGCCAGCAGCCTTGACAGGTCTTACTATGGCTACACCTTC CASSLDRSYYGYTF
. TRBJ2-5 TRBV20-1 many TGCAGTGCTAGAGCTACCGGGACCGCCGGCTCCCAGTACTTC CSARATGTAGSQYF
TRBD1 TRBJ2-5 TRBV30 many TGTGCCTGGAGTGGGGACAGAGAGACCCAGTACTTC CAWSGDRETQYF
TRBD2 TRBJ2-7 TRBV7-2 many TGTGCCAGCAGCTTGACGGGGGGGTACGAGCAGTACTTC CASSLTGGYEQYF